This TCR beta chain was sequenced during a study of CD8 T cells in ankylosing spondylitis. Findings and caveats of the study: Among TCR beta sequences, a motif of several highly homologous variants appeared characteristic of ankylosing spondylitis blood. Clones that were linked to disease were CD8+ and were relatively rare in peripheral blood. Before this, some motif variants had been reported in reactive arthritis synovial fluid and blood.

This CDR3 contains 12 residues. The V segment lost 7 bases and the J segment 6 bases; nucleotides outside the gene matches: 6. This clonotype was counted only a few times. Its antigen is still unknown. Quantitative 5'-RACE with molecular barcodes was used to make the TCR beta libraries. A single record per CDR3 protein comes from TCRdb applying MiXCR to the 5' RACE reads. The top ten clones hold 3.5% to 4.5% of a sample with around 250,000 distinct CDR3 sequences, approximately 30% of them seen once. The rearrangement links TRBV12-3 or TRBV12-4 to TRBJ2-7, with TRBD1 identical over 7 bases. The sequenced sample was blood, either unsorted or a sorted T cell fraction (not recorded which). The TCR sequence derives from a male donor with ankylosing spondylitis or in good health (not recorded which). This CDR3 reads CASTSDRAEQYF. The CDR3 nucleotides read TGTGCCAGCACCTCAGACAGGGCCGAGCAGTACTTC.